The rows below give T cell receptor beta chains drawn from one sample of a study of control samples from healthy donors and cancer patients. Method: immunoSEQ multiplex PCR; TCRdb's copy keeps in-frame clones and lacks some. The sample yields 190,000 or so clones, 80% to 95% seen once. The specimen was blood. Receptors were obtained from a man younger than 35 in good health. Each CDR3 is given with its conserved first and last residue. Fields, in order: V gene, D gene, clone size, J gene, CDR3 DNA, CDR3 protein. A D gene is named only where the DNA matches it firmly. Size is stated for part of the rows, as once, few or many counts, or as a class when the clone is expanded.

v_call: TRBV5-1; d_call: -; clone_size: -; j_call: TRBJ1-4; cdr3_nt: TGCGCCAGCAGCTTACAGGAGGGTGAAAAACTGTTTTTT; cdr3_aa: CASSLQEGEKLFF
v_call: TRBV30; d_call: -; clone_size: -; j_call: TRBJ2-1; cdr3_nt: TGTGCCTGGAGTAGCGGTCCTCCCTACAATGAGCAGTTCTTC; cdr3_aa: CAWSSGPPYNEQFF
v_call: TRBV2; d_call: -; clone_size: -; j_call: TRBJ2-3; cdr3_nt: TGTGCCAGCAGTGATGTCCCAGGGGCCCCCACAGATACGCAGTATTTT; cdr3_aa: CASSDVPGAPTDTQYF
v_call: TRBV4-2; d_call: TRBD1; clone_size: -; j_call: TRBJ1-5; cdr3_nt: TGTGCCAGCAGCCAAGATTTCGGACAGGGGGCAAATCAGCCCCAGCATTTT; cdr3_aa: CASSQDFGQGANQPQHF
v_call: TRBV30; d_call: -; clone_size: -; j_call: TRBJ1-6; cdr3_nt: TGTGCCTGGACCCTTGCCGGGGGGCGGTTAGATTCACCCCTCCACTTT; cdr3_aa: CAWTLAGGRLDSPLHF
v_call: TRBV24-1; d_call: -; clone_size: -; j_call: TRBJ1-2; cdr3_nt: TGTGCCACCAGTGATTTAACCAGGGAGAATGGCTACACCTTC; cdr3_aa: CATSDLTRENGYTF
v_call: TRBV6-5; d_call: -; clone_size: -; j_call: TRBJ2-2; cdr3_nt: TGTGCCAGCAAGTATAGTAGCACCGGGGAGCTGTTTTTT; cdr3_aa: CASKYSSTGELFF
v_call: TRBV21-1; d_call: -; clone_size: once; j_call: TRBJ1-5; cdr3_nt: TGTGCCAGCAGCAACCTTTGTTCCGAGGACATTAGCAATCAGCCCCAGCATTTT; cdr3_aa: CASSNLCSEDISNQPQHF
v_call: TRBV28; d_call: -; clone_size: -; j_call: TRBJ1-2; cdr3_nt: TGTGCCAGCAGTTTCGGGGGGGCGTATGGCTACACCTTC; cdr3_aa: CASSFGGAYGYTF
v_call: TRBV14; d_call: -; clone_size: -; j_call: TRBJ2-1; cdr3_nt: TGTGCCAGCAGCCAAGATTTGGCAGTAGGGGAGCAGTTCTTC; cdr3_aa: CASSQDLAVGEQFF
v_call: TRBV29-1; d_call: -; clone_size: -; j_call: TRBJ1-3; cdr3_nt: TGCAGCGTTGAAACTCACTCTGGAAACACCATATATTTT; cdr3_aa: CSVETHSGNTIYF
v_call: TRBV18; d_call: -; clone_size: -; j_call: TRBJ1-3; cdr3_nt: TGTGCCAGCTCACTTCCCGGAAGGTTAGGACTCTCTGGAAACACCATATATTTT; cdr3_aa: CASSLPGRLGLSGNTIYF
v_call: TRBV7-3; d_call: TRBD1; clone_size: -; j_call: TRBJ2-2; cdr3_nt: TGTGCCAGCAGCTTAAGCCTGGGACAGTCCACCGGGGAGCTGTTTTTT; cdr3_aa: CASSLSLGQSTGELFF
v_call: TRBV19; d_call: TRBD1; clone_size: -; j_call: TRBJ1-1; cdr3_nt: TGTGCCAGTAGGCACCAGGGGCAGGGGGCCGGTAGGAACACTGAAGCTTTCTTT; cdr3_aa: CASRHQGQGAGRNTEAFF
v_call: TRBV5-8; d_call: -; clone_size: -; j_call: TRBJ2-6; cdr3_nt: TGTGCCAGCAGCCCAACAGCCTCCTCTGGGGCCAACGTCCTGACTTTC; cdr3_aa: CASSPTASSGANVLTF
v_call: TRBV5-5; d_call: -; clone_size: -; j_call: TRBJ2-1; cdr3_nt: TGTGCCAGCAGCTTTATGGGGGGGCCTGGGAATGAGCAGTTCTTC; cdr3_aa: CASSFMGGPGNEQFF
v_call: TRBV5-1; d_call: TRBD1; clone_size: -; j_call: TRBJ1-1; cdr3_nt: TGCGCCAGCAGCTTGCAGGGGGCCGGAGTGACTGAAGCTTTCTTT; cdr3_aa: CASSLQGAGVTEAFF